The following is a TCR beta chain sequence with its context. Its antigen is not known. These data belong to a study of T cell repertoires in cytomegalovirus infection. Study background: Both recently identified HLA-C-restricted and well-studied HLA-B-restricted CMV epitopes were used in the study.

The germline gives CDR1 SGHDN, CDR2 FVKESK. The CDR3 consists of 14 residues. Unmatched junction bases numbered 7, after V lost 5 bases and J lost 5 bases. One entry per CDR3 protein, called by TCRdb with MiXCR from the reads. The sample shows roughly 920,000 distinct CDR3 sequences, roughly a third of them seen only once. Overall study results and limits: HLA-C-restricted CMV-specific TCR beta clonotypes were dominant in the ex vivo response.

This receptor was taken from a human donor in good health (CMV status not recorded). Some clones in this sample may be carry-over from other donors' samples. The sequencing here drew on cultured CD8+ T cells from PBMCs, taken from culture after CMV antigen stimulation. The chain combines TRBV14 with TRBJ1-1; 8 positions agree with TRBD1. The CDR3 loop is CASSFRQGWTEAFF. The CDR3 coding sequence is TGTGCCAGCAGCTTCCGACAGGGGTGGACTGAAGCTTTCTTT.